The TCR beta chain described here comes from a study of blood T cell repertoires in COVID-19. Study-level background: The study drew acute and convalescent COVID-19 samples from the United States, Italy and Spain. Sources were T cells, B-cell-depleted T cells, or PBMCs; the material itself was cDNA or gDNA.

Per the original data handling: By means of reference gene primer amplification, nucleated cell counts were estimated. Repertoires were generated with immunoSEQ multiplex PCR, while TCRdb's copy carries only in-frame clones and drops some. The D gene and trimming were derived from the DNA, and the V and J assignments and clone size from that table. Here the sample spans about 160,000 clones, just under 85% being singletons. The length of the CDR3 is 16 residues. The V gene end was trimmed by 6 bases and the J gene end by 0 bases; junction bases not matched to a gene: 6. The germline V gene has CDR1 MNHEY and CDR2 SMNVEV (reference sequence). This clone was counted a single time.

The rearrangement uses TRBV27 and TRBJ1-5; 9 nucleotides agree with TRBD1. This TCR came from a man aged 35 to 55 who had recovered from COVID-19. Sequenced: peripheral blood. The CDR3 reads CASSLGTGNSNQPQHF. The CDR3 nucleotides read TGTGCCAGCAGCCTCGGGACAGGGAATAGCAATCAGCCCCAGCATTTT.